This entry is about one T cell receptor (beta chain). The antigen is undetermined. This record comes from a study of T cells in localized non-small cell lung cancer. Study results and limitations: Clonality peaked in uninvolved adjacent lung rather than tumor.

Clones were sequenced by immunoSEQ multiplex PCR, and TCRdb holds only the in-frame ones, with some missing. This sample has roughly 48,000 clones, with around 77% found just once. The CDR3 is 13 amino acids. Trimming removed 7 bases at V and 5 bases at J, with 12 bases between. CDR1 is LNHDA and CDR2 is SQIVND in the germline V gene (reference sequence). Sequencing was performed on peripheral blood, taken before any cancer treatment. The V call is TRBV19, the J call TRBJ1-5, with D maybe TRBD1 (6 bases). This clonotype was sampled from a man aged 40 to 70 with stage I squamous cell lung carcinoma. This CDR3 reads CASNQGNYQPQHF. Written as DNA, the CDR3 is TGTGCCAGTAATCAGGGGAACTATCAGCCCCAGCATTTT.